A single T cell receptor beta chain is shown here with its context. Its antigen remains unidentified. The ends were cut back, 4 bases at V and 7 bases at J, with 17 bases in the middle. This CDR3 spans 14 amino acids. CDR1 and CDR2 from the germline V gene are SGDLS and YYNGEE. The data stem from a study of OX40 agonist ivuxolimab in advanced cancers. Notes on the study in general: Certain nonresponding patients likewise had low normalized T-cell clonal expansion. Relative to CD4+, CD8+ T cells held more expanded clones on average. Expanded peripheral T cells had an undetermined antigen specificity.

This table comes from immunoSEQ multiplex PCR, and its TCRdb copy is limited to in-frame clones, with some not included. The sample contains about 83,000 clones, 85% of which appear only once. The specimen was CD4+ or CD8+ T cells sorted from blood, collected in a trial of the OX40 agonist ivuxolimab. The receptor's source is an adult with an advanced solid tumor such as melanoma, head and neck, liver or kidney cancer. The J gene is TRBJ2-5, the V gene TRBV9; D not certain. The CDR3, as DNA: TGTGCCAGCAGCCCACAGACGGTGCGTGGGACCCAGTACTTC. Translated, it gives CASSPQTVRGTQYF.